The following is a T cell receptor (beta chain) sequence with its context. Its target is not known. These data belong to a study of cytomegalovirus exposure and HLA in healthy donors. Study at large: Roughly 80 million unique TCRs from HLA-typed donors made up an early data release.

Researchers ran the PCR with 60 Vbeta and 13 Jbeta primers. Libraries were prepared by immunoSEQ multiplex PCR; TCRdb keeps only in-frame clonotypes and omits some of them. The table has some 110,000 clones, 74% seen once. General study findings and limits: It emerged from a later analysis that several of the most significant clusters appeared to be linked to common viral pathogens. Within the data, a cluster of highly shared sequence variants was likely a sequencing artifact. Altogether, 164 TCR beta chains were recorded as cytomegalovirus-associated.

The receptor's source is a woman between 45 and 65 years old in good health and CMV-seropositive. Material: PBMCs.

The CDR3: CASSLDRGLGQYF. CDR3 bases: TGTGCCAGCAGCTTGGACAGGGGGCTCGGGCAGTACTTC. V gene TRBV5-6 combines with J gene TRBJ2-7, with TRBD1 matching 9 bases. The CDR3 totals 13 residues. The J segment lost 9 bases and the V segment lost 0 bases, leaving 4 bases of the junction unmatched. CDR1 is SGHDT, CDR2 YYEEEE, per germline.